The present TCR beta chain was sequenced within a study of T-cell memory formation after mild COVID-19. In regard to this clonotype: Antigen specificity is unknown.

From germline, CDR1 is SGHRS and CDR2 YFSETQ. The V segment lost 1 base and the J segment 0 bases; nucleotides outside the gene matches: 6. This CDR3 contains 17 residues. MiXCR, run by TCRdb on the 5' RACE reads, gives a single entry per CDR3 protein. There are approximately 150,000 distinct CDR3 sequences in the sample; about a fifth occur only once, and approximately 2.4% lies in the top ten. Study results and caveats: Some clones that responded turned up in pre-infection memory, which suggests that cross-reactive memory joined in.

The chain carries TRBV5-1 and TRBJ2-2, with 7 bases matching TRBD1. The specimen sequenced was PBMCs or a T cell subset sorted from them (not recorded which). The TCR sequence derives from an adult woman who had mild COVID-19 (a few samples of this study predate the infection). Cell type and time point are not known. The CDR3, as DNA: TGCGCCAGCAGCTTGATAGGGGGCAAGGCGAACACCGGGGAGCTGTTTTTT. Translated, it gives CASSLIGGKANTGELFF.